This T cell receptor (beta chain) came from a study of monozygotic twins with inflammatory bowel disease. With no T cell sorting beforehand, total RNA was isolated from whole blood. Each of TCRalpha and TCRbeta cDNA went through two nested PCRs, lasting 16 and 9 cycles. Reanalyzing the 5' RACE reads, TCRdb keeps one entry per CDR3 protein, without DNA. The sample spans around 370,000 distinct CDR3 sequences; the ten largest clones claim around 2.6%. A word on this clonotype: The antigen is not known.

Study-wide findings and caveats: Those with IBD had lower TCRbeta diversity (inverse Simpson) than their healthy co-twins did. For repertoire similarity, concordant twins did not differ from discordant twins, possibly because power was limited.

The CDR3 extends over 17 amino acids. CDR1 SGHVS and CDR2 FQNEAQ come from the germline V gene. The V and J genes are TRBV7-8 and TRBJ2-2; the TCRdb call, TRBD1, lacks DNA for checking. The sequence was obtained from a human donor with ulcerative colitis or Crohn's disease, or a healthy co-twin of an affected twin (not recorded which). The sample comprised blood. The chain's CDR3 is CASSHNPGGKGTGELFF.